This is a list of T cell receptor beta chains from one sample in a study of cytomegalovirus exposure and HLA in healthy donors. Only in-frame clones appear in the TCRdb table, and some are missing; sequencing was by immunoSEQ multiplex PCR. This table holds 270,000 or so clones, 75% to 90% found once. Sequencing used PBMCs. The receptors come from a middle-aged man in good health and CMV-seropositive. The CDR3 runs from the conserved cysteine through the conserved F or W. A D gene is named only where the DNA matches it firmly. Not every row has a clone size; where given, it reads once, few, many or a size class.

size: .; J: TRBJ1-2; D: .; V: TRBV6-1; DNA: TGTGCCAGCAGTGAAATGGGCCAGCACTATGGCTACACCTTC; CDR3: CASSEMGQHYGYTF
size: .; J: TRBJ1-1; D: .; V: TRBV7-9; DNA: TGTGCCAGCAGCTTTCAGGGGTCGAACACTGAAGCTTTCTTT; CDR3: CASSFQGSNTEAFF
size: .; J: TRBJ1-1; D: TRBD1; V: TRBV4-2; DNA: TGTGCCAGCAGCCAAGCTTTTAGGACAGGGGTACGGGCTGACACTGAAGCTTTCTTT; CDR3: CASSQAFRTGVRADTEAFF
size: .; J: TRBJ2-1; D: .; V: TRBV7-2; DNA: TGTGCCAGCAGCTTAGATACTAGCCCCAATGAGCAGTTCTTC; CDR3: CASSLDTSPNEQFF
size: .; J: TRBJ2-3; D: .; V: TRBV5-6; DNA: TGTGCCAGCAGCTTGTCTGGCATGCTAGATACGCAGTATTTT; CDR3: CASSLSGMLDTQYF
size: .; J: TRBJ2-3; D: .; V: TRBV7-3; DNA: TGTGCCAGCAGCCCGGCTAGGGGGATTAGCACAGATACGCAGTATTTT; CDR3: CASSPARGISTDTQYF
size: .; J: TRBJ2-5; D: TRBD1; V: TRBV10-3; DNA: TGTGCCATCAGCACAGGGGGCTTGGGGGAGACCCAGTACTTC; CDR3: CAISTGGLGETQYF
size: once; J: TRBJ2-2; D: TRBD2; V: TRBV2; DNA: TGTGCCAGCAGTGGAAATAGCGGGAGTGCCGGGGAGCTGTTTTTT; CDR3: CASSGNSGSAGELFF
size: .; J: TRBJ2-7; D: TRBD2; V: TRBV27; DNA: TGTGCCAGCAGTCCCAGGACTAGCGGAATCGAGCAGTACTTC; CDR3: CASSPRTSGIEQYF
size: .; J: TRBJ2-1; D: TRBD2; V: TRBV4-2; DNA: TGTGCCAGCAGCCAAGAACTAGCGGGAGGGGTTACCTACAATGAGCAGTTCTTC; CDR3: CASSQELAGGVTYNEQFF
size: .; J: TRBJ2-5; D: TRBD2; V: TRBV2; DNA: TGTGCCAGCAAATCGGGGACTAGCGGGAGGATTTTGGAGACCCAGTACTTC; CDR3: CASKSGTSGRILETQYF
size: .; J: TRBJ1-1; D: .; V: TRBV7-6; DNA: TGTGCCAGCAGCTGGAGCGGAGTAGGAATGAACACTGAAGCTTTCTTT; CDR3: CASSWSGVGMNTEAFF
size: .; J: TRBJ2-5; D: .; V: TRBV19; DNA: TGTGCCAGTAGTATTCGTCCCGGGGCGGGATTAGAGACCCAGTACTTC; CDR3: CASSIRPGAGLETQYF
size: .; J: TRBJ2-4; D: .; V: TRBV5-1; DNA: TGCGCCAGCAGCCGCCTGGAGGGAACCAAAAACATTCAGTACTTC; CDR3: CASSRLEGTKNIQYF
size: .; J: TRBJ1-1; D: .; V: TRBV5-6; DNA: TGTGCCAGCAGCCAGAGGTGGCGGGGAGGCACTGAAGCTTTCTTT; CDR3: CASSQRWRGGTEAFF
size: .; J: TRBJ1-2; D: TRBD1; V: TRBV28; DNA: TGTGCCAGCAGTTCAAGACAGGGGAACTATGGCTACACCTTC; CDR3: CASSSRQGNYGYTF
size: few; J: TRBJ2-7; D: TRBD1; V: TRBV5-8; DNA: TGTGCCAGCAGCAGACAGACAGGGGCCTACGAGCAGTACTTC; CDR3: CASSRQTGAYEQYF
size: .; J: TRBJ2-7; D: TRBD2; V: TRBV4-2; DNA: TGTGCCAGCAGCCCAGGGGGACTAGCGGGAGGTCTCCCCTGGAGGAGCTACGAGCAGTACTTC; CDR3: CASSPGGLAGGLPWRSYEQYF
size: .; J: TRBJ2-2; D: TRBD2; V: TRBV7-6; DNA: TGTGCCAGCAGCTTACTTTGGGGCGGGAGGGGCGACACCGGGGAGCTGTTTTTT; CDR3: CASSLLWGGRGDTGELFF
size: .; J: TRBJ2-2; D: TRBD1; V: TRBV28; DNA: TGTGCCAGCAGTTTAGGGACGGGACAGGGGAGTCCCGGGGAGCTGTTTTTT; CDR3: CASSLGTGQGSPGELFF
size: .; J: TRBJ2-1; D: TRBD2; V: TRBV7-3; DNA: TGTGCCAGCAGCCTACTAGCGGGAGATGTAAATGAGCAGTTCTTC; CDR3: CASSLLAGDVNEQFF
size: .; J: TRBJ1-1; D: .; V: TRBV19; DNA: TGTGCCAGCGCCAGCGCAGGGAAGAACACTGAAGCTTTCTTT; CDR3: CASASAGKNTEAFF
size: few; J: TRBJ2-3; D: .; V: TRBV5-1; DNA: TGCGCCAGCATCAAGCTCGGGGGAACAGATACGCAGTATTTT; CDR3: CASIKLGGTDTQYF
size: .; J: TRBJ2-1; D: TRBD2; V: TRBV27; DNA: TGTGCCAGCAGCTCACTCACTAGCGGGATTTACAATGAGCAGTTCTTC; CDR3: CASSSLTSGIYNEQFF
size: .; J: TRBJ1-2; D: TRBD1; V: TRBV29-1; DNA: TGCAGCGTTGCTGACAGGGATGACTATGGCTACACCTTC; CDR3: CSVADRDDYGYTF
size: .; J: TRBJ2-1; D: .; V: TRBV5-1; DNA: TGCGCCAGCAGCGATACTAGAGTGGGCTATTCCTCCTACAATGAGCAGTTCTTC; CDR3: CASSDTRVGYSSYNEQFF
size: .; J: TRBJ1-5; D: .; V: TRBV5-1; DNA: TGCGCCAGCAGCTTGGACAGTATCCAGCCCCAGCATTTT; CDR3: CASSLDSIQPQHF
size: .; J: TRBJ2-7; D: TRBD1; V: TRBV7-3; DNA: TGTGCCAGCAGCTCCGGACAGGGAGGAGCCTACGAGCAGTACTTC; CDR3: CASSSGQGGAYEQYF
size: .; J: TRBJ1-1; D: TRBD1; V: TRBV15; DNA: TGTGCCACCAGCGAAGACAGGGGGCATAGGAAAGCTTTCTTT; CDR3: CATSEDRGHRKAFF
size: .; J: TRBJ1-4; D: TRBD1; V: TRBV4-1; DNA: TGCGCCAGCAGCCAGGGACAGGGGGTAGCCTTTAATGAAAAACTGTTTTTT; CDR3: CASSQGQGVAFNEKLFF
size: .; J: TRBJ2-7; D: .; V: TRBV27; DNA: TGTGCCAGCAGTTTCGGCGGCTACGAGCAGTACTTC; CDR3: CASSFGGYEQYF
size: .; J: TRBJ1-4; D: .; V: TRBV19; DNA: TGTGCCAGTAGCAAGACAGCCAGCGATGAAAAACTGTTTTTT; CDR3: CASSKTASDEKLFF
size: .; J: TRBJ1-5; D: .; V: TRBV28; DNA: TGTGCCATCTGCCCCGGGGAGGGTCAGCCCCAGCATTTT; CDR3: CAICPGEGQPQHF
size: .; J: TRBJ2-1; D: TRBD1; V: TRBV5-1; DNA: TGCGCCAGCAGCTACTCGCAAAACTACAGGGGAACCTACAATGAGCAGTTCTTC; CDR3: CASSYSQNYRGTYNEQFF
size: .; J: TRBJ1-5; D: .; V: TRBV28; DNA: TGTGCCAGCAGTGTATCCGGGAAATCAAGTCTCAATCAGCCCCAGCATTTT; CDR3: CASSVSGKSSLNQPQHF
size: .; J: TRBJ2-1; D: TRBD2; V: TRBV27; DNA: TGTGCCAGTAAGGGGGCTAGCGGGAGACCCTCCTACAATGAGCAGTTCTTC; CDR3: CASKGASGRPSYNEQFF
size: .; J: TRBJ2-1; D: TRBD2; V: TRBV18; DNA: TGTGCCAGCTCACCCGGGACTAGCGGGAGGGCCTACAATGAGCAGTTCTTC; CDR3: CASSPGTSGRAYNEQFF
size: .; J: TRBJ1-1; D: .; V: TRBV18; DNA: TGTGCCAGCTCACCATATCCCGGGAACACTGAAGCTTTCTTT; CDR3: CASSPYPGNTEAFF
size: once; J: TRBJ2-1; D: .; V: TRBV2; DNA: TGTGCCAGCACCCGACTAGTTTCGGGCTACAATGAGCAGTTCTTC; CDR3: CASTRLVSGYNEQFF
size: .; J: TRBJ1-1; D: TRBD1; V: TRBV15; DNA: TGTGCCACCAGCGTCCCGGGACAGGGATCGGACACTGAAGCTTTCTTT; CDR3: CATSVPGQGSDTEAFF